Following are 31 T cell receptor beta chains from one sample sequenced in a study of CD8 T cells in Susac syndrome. The RNA input was about 0.5 to 1 ug, and it was reverse transcribed with random hexamers. TCRdb re-called the immunoSEQ multiplex PCR reads with MiXCR, one entry per CDR3 protein. The repertoire holds about 150,000 distinct CDR3 sequences, with nearly 97% as singletons. Sequenced material: CD8+ T cells from PBMCs. The receptors derive from a human donor with multiple sclerosis.

This clonotype appeared once. The chain joins TRBV6-5 to TRBJ2-7; D is ambiguous. The CDR3 spans 16 residues. CDR1 is MNHEY and CDR2 is SVGAGI in the germline V gene. V lost 4 bases and J 4 bases, leaving 20 bases between the germline ends. CDR3 region: CASSWSISRWAYEQYF. In DNA, the CDR3 is TGTGCCAGCAGTTGGTCCATTAGTAGGTGGGCGTACGAGCAGTACTTC.

The genes are TRBV27 and TRBJ1-1; D is perhaps TRBD1 (5 bases). The germline V gene encodes CDR1 MNHEY and CDR2 SMNVEV (reference sequence). The CDR3 is 13 residues long. V was cut by 1 base and J by 8 bases, with 11 bases left in between. The CDR3 DNA follows: TGTGCCAGCAGTTTATTGGGGGGGGGAGAAGCTTTCTTT. Amino acid sequence: CASSLLGGGEAFF.

The CDR3 region is CASSETSGGQSFSNEQFF. The CDR3 DNA sequence: TGTGCCAGCAGTGAGACTAGCGGGGGGCAATCATTCTCTAATGAGCAGTTCTTC. The J gene is TRBJ2-1, the V gene TRBV25-1; 13 bases align to TRBD2. Looked up from germline, CDR1 is MGHDK and CDR2 is SYGVNS. V lost 3 bases and J lost 7; bases outside the gene matches: 12. This CDR3 region has 18 residues. Together with reference TRBV25-1 and TRBJ2-1, the CDR3 gives the full variable domain: EADIYQTPRYLVIGTGKKITLECSQTMGHDKMYWYQQDPGMELHLIHYSYGVNSTEKGDLSSESTVSRIRTEHFPLTLESARPSHTSQYLCASSETSGGQSFSNEQFFGPGTRLTVL.

This chain connects TRBV14 to TRBJ2-5, with no clear D. The ends were cut back, 5 bases at V and 3 bases at J, with 7 bases in the middle. This CDR3 spans 12 amino acids. Germline CDR1 and CDR2: SGHDN and FVKESK. The CDR3 DNA is TGTGCCAGCAGCACCATAGAAGAGACCCAGTACTTC. Its protein is CASSTIEETQYF.

Notes on this clonotype: At one of its ends the junction is not consistent with the germline gene, which may arise from a read error. V usage is TRBV27 and J usage is TRBJ2-3, with TRBD2 matching over 12 bases. Germline-derived CDR1 and CDR2 are MNHEY and SMNVEV (reference sequence). The CDR3 has 17 residues. The DNA of the CDR3 is TGTGCCAGCAGTACTCGGACTAGCGGGGACCAGACAGCTACGCAGTATTTT. Protein sequence: CASSTRTSGDQTATQYF.

This chain joins TRBV27 and TRBJ2-3, with 8 positions matching TRBD2. The germline CDR1 and CDR2 sequences are MNHEY and SMNVEV (reference sequence). The CDR3 length is 14 residues. V lost 4 bases to trimming and J lost 5 bases; unmatched junction nucleotides: 5. The CDR3 sequence: CASSSSGGIDTQYF. The CDR3 DNA follows: TGTGCCAGCAGTTCCAGCGGGGGAATAGATACGCAGTATTTT.

The V gene is TRBV20-1, the J gene TRBJ1-6; no definite D call. V was shortened by 3 bases and J by 8 bases, with 11 bases between the two germline ends. The CDR3 totals 13 residues. CDR1 and CDR2 (germline): DFQATT, SNEGSKA (reference sequence). CDR3 DNA: TGCAGTGCTAGGGAGGAGACCGATTCACCCCTCCACTTT. It is translated as CSAREETDSPLHF.

The rearrangement uses TRBV24-1 and TRBJ2-2, with 8 bases matching TRBD1. The trim removed 10 bases at V and 1 base at J, leaving 1 base unmatched. The CDR3 covers 13 residues. The germline CDR1 and CDR2 sequences are KGHDR and SFDVKD. The CDR3: CATGTGNTGELFF. As DNA, the CDR3 is TGTGCCACTGGGACAGGGAACACCGGGGAGCTGTTTTTT.

This rearrangement joins TRBV27 to TRBJ2-1; 9 bases fit TRBD1. Germline V CDR1 and CDR2: MNHEY, SMNVEV (reference sequence). J lost 2 bases, V lost 4 bases, and 6 bases had no gene match. The CDR3 has 16 amino acids. The CDR3 nucleotides are TGTGCCAGCAGTTGGATTCGGGACAGGGCCTACAATGAGCAGTTCTTC. Translated: CASSWIRDRAYNEQFF.

The table lists this clonotype with a count of one. The DNA for the CDR3 is TGTGCCAGCAGCCAAGTCCACGAGCAGTACTTC. It encodes CASSQVHEQYF. The V gene is TRBV3-1, the J gene TRBJ2-7; D is unclear. The CDR3 is 11 amino acids. Germline V gene data show CDR1 as LGHDT and CDR2 as YNNKEL (reference sequence). Trimming pared 1 base from V and 5 bases from J, leaving 3 bases between.

This sequence joins TRBV12-3 or TRBV12-4 and TRBJ2-5; a weak D match, TRBD2 (5 bases). The CDR3 is 13 amino acids. V lost 7 bases and J lost 5, with 14 bases in between. Here the CDR3 reads CASTPTRVETQYF. The CDR3 nucleotides are TGTGCCAGCACTCCAACGAGGGTCGAGACCCAGTACTTC.

The chain joins TRBV11-2 to TRBJ2-7; 9 bases match TRBD2. With V trimmed by 6 bases and J by 6 bases, 6 bases remained unmatched. Germline assignment: CDR1 SGHAT and CDR2 FQNNGV. The CDR3 is made up of 13 amino acids. The CDR3 coding sequence is TGTGCCAGCAGTCCGGGACTAGCTTTCGAGCAGTACTTC. Protein sequence: CASSPGLAFEQYF.

A word on this clonotype: An end of the junction differs from the germline gene, which may be a read error. The genes are TRBV6-1 and TRBJ1-5; D is ambiguous. The CDR3 totals 15 residues. The germline gives CDR1 MNHNS, CDR2 SASEGT. CDR3 bases: TGTGCCAGCAGGGGCCGGAAGGGCGGGGAATATTCCCAACATTTT. Translated, it gives CASRGRKGGEYSQHF.

The V and J genes are TRBV30 and TRBJ2-1; TRBD1 is a possible D gene (6 bases). From germline, CDR1 is GTSNPN and CDR2 SVGIG (reference sequence). This CDR3 comprises 15 residues. The V end lost 5 bases, the J end lost 5 bases, and 19 bases lay between the germline ends. CDR3 DNA sequence: TGTGCCTGGGATCGGGTGGGGACACCTAACAATGAGCAGTTCTTC. Its protein is CAWDRVGTPNNEQFF. The whole variable domain, remainder taken from reference TRBV30 and TRBJ2-1, is SQTIHQWPATLVQPVGSPLSLECTVEGTSNPNLYWYRQAAGRGLQLLFYSVGIGQISSEVPQNLSASRPQDRQFILSSKKLLLSDSGFYLCAWDRVGTPNNEQFFGPGTRLTVL.

The V call is TRBV3-1, the J call TRBJ2-5; D ambiguous. Germline assignment: CDR1 LGHDT and CDR2 YNNKEL (reference sequence). The CDR3 extends over 14 amino acids. Trimming pared 4 bases from V and 2 bases from J, leaving 11 bases between. This CDR3 reads CASSPTGLQETQYF. The DNA of the CDR3 is TGTGCCAGCAGCCCTACCGGTCTGCAAGAGACCCAGTACTTC.

This rearrangement joins TRBV3-1 to TRBJ1-1; D is possibly TRBD1 (6 bases). Trimming took off 1 base at V and 0 bases at J, with 9 bases between the two ends. This CDR3 region has 15 residues. Germline V gene data show CDR1 as LGHDT and CDR2 as YNNKEL (reference sequence). CDR3 residues: CASSQGTVMNTEAFF. DNA of the CDR3: TGTGCCAGCAGCCAAGGGACAGTCATGAACACTGAAGCTTTCTTT.

The chain uses TRBV20-1 and TRBJ2-2; TRBD2 is a possible D gene (5 bases). The germline gives CDR1 DFQATT, CDR2 SNEGSKA (reference sequence). With 0 bases removed from V and 4 bases from J, the gap between germline ends came to 15 bases. This CDR3 has 16 amino acids. The CDR3 DNA sequence: TGCAGTGCTAGAGATCACTCGCGGGTGAGCACCGGGGAGCTGTTTTTT. Its protein is CSARDHSRVSTGELFF.

The CDR3 reads CASSPIAEETQYF. Here the CDR3 DNA reads TGTGCCAGCAGTCCGATCGCGGAAGAGACCCAGTACTTC. The chain links TRBV27 to TRBJ2-5; D is ambiguous. V shed 5 bases and J shed 3 bases, with 10 bases lying between them. The CDR3 runs 13 residues. Germline lookup yields CDR1 MNHEY and CDR2 SMNVEV (reference sequence).

CDR3: CASSLREQYV. The CDR3 DNA reads TGTGCCAGCAGCTTAAGAGAGCAGTACGTC. The J gene is TRBJ2-7, the V gene TRBV7-8; D is uncertain. The V end lost 2 bases, the J end lost 7 bases, and 3 bases lay between the germline ends. CDR3 size: 10 residues. Germline V gene lookup returns CDR1 SGHVS and CDR2 FQNEAQ.

The rearrangement joins TRBV10-3 to TRBJ2-7; D is possibly TRBD1 (5 bases). CDR3 length: 12 amino acids. The germline V gene has CDR1 ENHRY and CDR2 SYGVKD. The V end lost 3 bases, the J end lost 6 bases, and 9 bases lay between the germline ends. CDR3 nucleotide sequence: TGTGCCATCAGTGATGGACACCCCGAGCAGTACGTC. Translation: CAISDGHPEQYV.

The sample holds one count of this clonotype. This chain uses TRBV15 with TRBJ2-1; TRBD2 might be the D (5 bases). Between the trimmed V and J ends, which lost 0 bases and 10 bases, there was a span of 13 bases. CDR1 and CDR2 from the germline V gene are LNHNV and YYDKDF (reference sequence). The CDR3 runs to 14 residues. CDR3 sequence reads: CATSRDRGLREQFF. CDR3 bases: TGTGCCACCAGCAGAGATCGAGGGTTAAGAGAGCAGTTCTTC. Combining the CDR3 with reference TRBV15 and TRBJ2-1 gives the whole variable domain DAMVIQNPRYQVTQFGKPVTLSCSQTLNHNVMYWYQQKSSQAPKLLFHYYDKDFNNEADTPDNFQSRRPNTSFCFLDIRSPGLGDTAMYLCATSRDRGLREQFFGPGTRLTVL.

This clonotype has only one observation. CDR3 sequence (DNA): TGTGCCAGCAGCTTAGATTACAGGGGCAACACAGATACGCAGTATTTT. Amino acids: CASSLDYRGNTDTQYF. The chain carries TRBV11-2 and TRBJ2-3, with 7 bases matching TRBD1. The CDR3 sequence is 16 residues long. With V trimmed by 0 bases and J by 2 bases, 5 bases remained unmatched. The V gene's germline CDR1 is SGHAT and CDR2 FQNNGV.

V usage is TRBV20-1 and J usage is TRBJ2-1, with TRBD2 identical over 9 bases. The CDR3 extends over 17 amino acids. The V gene end was trimmed by 3 bases and the J gene end by 0 bases; junction bases not matched to a gene: 9. CDR1 and CDR2 (germline): DFQATT, SNEGSKA (reference sequence). The CDR3 here is CSASGSGGLSSYNEQFF. In nucleotides, the CDR3 is TGCAGTGCTAGCGGTAGCGGGGGCCTCAGCTCCTACAATGAGCAGTTCTTC.

This chain uses TRBV4-1 with TRBJ2-5; D might be TRBD2 (6 bases). This CDR3 has 15 residues. The germline CDR1 and CDR2 sequences are MGHRA and YSYEKL. The V end was cut by 1 base, the J end by 1 base, with 10 bases between. The CDR3 DNA follows: TGCGCCAGCAGCCAAGTCGCGGGGACCCAAGAGACCCAGTACTTC. Translated: CASSQVAGTQETQYF.

The V gene is TRBV9, the J gene TRBJ1-2; D is ambiguous. CDR1 SGDLS and CDR2 YYNGEE come from the germline V gene. V lost 2 bases to trimming and J lost 6 bases, with 14 bases between them. CDR3 length: 14 amino acids. The CDR3 reads CASSVPLDRDGYTF. Here the CDR3 DNA reads TGTGCCAGCAGCGTGCCATTGGACCGGGATGGCTACACCTTC.

The gene calls are TRBV12-3 or TRBV12-4 and TRBJ1-5, with no clear D. The CDR3 is 14 residues long. The V and J ends lost 6 bases and 0 bases respectively, with 9 bases between them. The chain's CDR3 is CASSPGHSNQPQHF. The DNA of the CDR3 is TGTGCCAGCAGCCCGGGCCATAGCAATCAGCCCCAGCATTTT.

The chain uses TRBV5-6 and TRBJ2-2; 9 nucleotides match TRBD2. The CDR3 contains 18 residues. The junction had 11 bases not matched to a gene; V was cut back by 0 bases and J by 5 bases. Per the germline V gene, CDR1 is SGHDT and CDR2 is YYEEEE. CDR3 nucleotides: TGTGCCAGCAGCTTGGAACTAGCGGGCGAATGGTTGACCGGGGAGCTGTTTTTT. Translating gives CASSLELAGEWLTGELFF.

This clonotype has a single count. The V gene is TRBV7-9, the J gene TRBJ1-4; maybe TRBD1 (5 bases). CDR3 length: 14 residues. Per the germline V gene, CDR1 is SEHNR and CDR2 is FQNEAQ (reference sequence). Trimming removed 6 bases at V and 7 bases at J, with 15 bases between. The CDR3 loop is CASSRELGPEKLFF. The CDR3 DNA follows: TGTGCCAGCAGTCGAGAATTGGGGCCTGAAAAACTGTTTTTT.

The V gene is TRBV7-8, the J gene TRBJ2-5; TRBD2 aligns across 7 bases. Germline CDR1 reads SGHVS; CDR2 reads FQNEAQ. The CDR3 length is 16 residues. Unmatched junction bases numbered 12, after V lost 4 bases and J lost 4 bases. The CDR3: CASSSRGGEGAETQYF. DNA of the CDR3: TGTGCCAGCAGCTCGCGGGGAGGGGAAGGGGCAGAGACCCAGTACTTC.

This clonotype was detected a few times. This chain uses TRBV7-9 with TRBJ2-7, with no clear D. The CDR3 is made up of 13 amino acids. V was cut by 1 base and J by 2 bases, with 6 bases left in between. Germline V gives CDR1 SEHNR, CDR2 FQNEAQ (reference sequence). The CDR3 sequence is CASSLGRTYEQYV. As DNA, the CDR3 is TGTGCCAGCAGCTTAGGACGGACCTACGAGCAGTACGTC.

The CDR3 region has the DNA TGTGCCAGCAGCCGTCTTTACGGGCCACCCGCCTACGAGCAGTACGTC. Amino acids: CASSRLYGPPAYEQYV. V gene TRBV14 combines with J gene TRBJ2-7; D gene unclear. With 4 bases removed from V and 2 bases from J, the gap between germline ends came to 18 bases. The CDR3 extends over 16 amino acids. Germline lookup yields CDR1 SGHDN and CDR2 FVKESK.